The 5 T cell receptor beta chains given below trace back to one sample, sequenced in a study of T cell changes during pregnancy in multiple sclerosis (dated by TCRdb to between 2019 and 2020). Libraries were made using the immunoSEQ multiplex PCR assay. Sourced from immuneACCESS, this table was stored by TCRdb with only in-frame sequences that have V and J called. A share of the clones is absent; for the studies checked, an unresolved V gene accounts for under half, and the remainder has no known explanation. The table for this sample lists under 50,000 clones; approximately 93% of them were counted only once. Of the sample, around 8% falls within the top ten clones. The sequencing here drew on CD8+ T cells from peripheral blood mononuclear cells, taken in the third trimester of pregnancy. All receptors come from a female donor with multiple sclerosis, enrolled in a pregnancy study.

In this sample, this clone turned up a few times. The chain recombines TRBV6-1 with TRBJ2-2, with 8 bases fitting TRBD1. The CDR3 runs 14 residues. Germline V gives CDR1 MNHNS, CDR2 SASEGT. The J segment lost 3 bases and the V segment lost 11 bases, leaving 8 bases of the junction unmatched. Written as DNA, the CDR3 is TGTGCCGGGTCGATGGGACAGGACACCGGGGAGCTGTTTTTT. This gives the protein CAGSMGQDTGELFF.

The V call is TRBV10-3, the J call TRBJ2-3, with D maybe TRBD1 (6 bases). The V gene's germline CDR1 is ENHRY and CDR2 SYGVKD. The germline V and J ends were trimmed by 6 bases and 2 bases, with 18 bases remaining between them. The CDR3 is made up of 16 amino acids. The CDR3 DNA reads as TGTGCCATCAGCCAAAACAGGGTCGGGCCCACAGATACGCAGTATTTT. Its protein product is CAISQNRVGPTDTQYF.

This clone has more than one count but fewer than ten. J is TRBJ2-1 and V is TRBV13; 13 nucleotides match TRBD2. In germline, CDR1 is PRHDT, CDR2 FYEKMQ (reference sequence). CDR3 length: 18 residues. With V trimmed by 2 bases and J by 4 bases, 8 bases remained unmatched. The CDR3 nucleotides are TGTGCCAGCAGCTTAAGACTAGCGGGGGGAACCCCTTACAATGAGCAGTTCTTC. It is translated as CASSLRLAGGTPYNEQFF.

This clone was counted once. J is TRBJ1-2 and V is TRBV5-5, with 11 positions matching TRBD1. The germline V gene has CDR1 SGHKS and CDR2 YYEKEE (reference sequence). The CDR3 is made up of 15 amino acids. Trimming removed 3 bases from V and 4 bases from J; junction bases left unmatched: 5. As DNA, the CDR3 is TGTGCCAGCAGCTCACGGACAGGGGGCGTCTATGGCTACACCTTC. This encodes CASSSRTGGVYGYTF.

The chain carries TRBV4-1 and TRBJ2-2, with D possibly being TRBD2 (5 bases). This CDR3 has 14 amino acids. Germline loops: CDR1 MGHRA, CDR2 YSYEKL. Trimming removed 3 bases from V and 6 bases from J, with 11 bases in between. The CDR3: CASSHVLVSGELFF. CDR3 sequence (DNA): TGCGCCAGCAGCCATGTACTAGTTTCCGGGGAGCTGTTTTTT.